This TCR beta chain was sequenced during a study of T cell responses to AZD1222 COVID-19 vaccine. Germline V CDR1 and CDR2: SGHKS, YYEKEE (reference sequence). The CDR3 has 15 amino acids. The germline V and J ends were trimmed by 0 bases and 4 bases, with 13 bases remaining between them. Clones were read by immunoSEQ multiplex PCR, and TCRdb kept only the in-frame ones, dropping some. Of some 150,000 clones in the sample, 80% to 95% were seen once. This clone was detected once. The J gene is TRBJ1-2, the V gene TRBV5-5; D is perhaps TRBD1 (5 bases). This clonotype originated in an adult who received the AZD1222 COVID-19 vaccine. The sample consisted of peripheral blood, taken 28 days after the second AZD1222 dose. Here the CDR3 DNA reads TGTGCCAGCAGCTTGGCCGCCACGGGGGTCTATGGCTACACCTTC. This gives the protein CASSLAATGVYGYTF.